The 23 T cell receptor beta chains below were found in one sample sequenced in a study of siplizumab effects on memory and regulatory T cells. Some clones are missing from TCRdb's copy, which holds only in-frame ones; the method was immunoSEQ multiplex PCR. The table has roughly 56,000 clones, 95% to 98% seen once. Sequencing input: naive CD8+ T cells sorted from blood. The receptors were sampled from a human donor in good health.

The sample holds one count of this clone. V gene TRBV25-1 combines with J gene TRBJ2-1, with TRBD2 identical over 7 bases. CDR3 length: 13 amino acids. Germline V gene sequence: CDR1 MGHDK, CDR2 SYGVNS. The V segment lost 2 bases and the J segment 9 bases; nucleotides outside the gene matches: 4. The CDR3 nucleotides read TGTGCCAGCAGTGAAAGGGCTAGCGGTGAGCAGTTCTTC. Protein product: CASSERASGEQFF.

The CDR3 sequence is CASSLEHITDTQYF. The CDR3, as DNA: TGTGCCAGCAGCTTAGAACATATCACAGATACGCAGTATTTT. The chain uses TRBV11-3 and TRBJ2-3; D gene ambiguous. The CDR3 sequence is 14 residues long. CDR1 is SGHNT and CDR2 is YENEEA in the germline V gene. Trimming shortened V by 0 bases and J by 2 bases, and 6 bases separated the two germline ends.

DNA for the CDR3: TGTGCCAGCAGCGTAGCGGGGGGCAATGAGCAGTTCTTC. The encoded protein is CASSVAGGNEQFF. The genes are TRBV9 and TRBJ2-1, with 7 bases aligning to TRBD2. V lost 0 bases to trimming and J lost 6 bases; unmatched junction nucleotides: 0. Germline V gene data show CDR1 as SGDLS and CDR2 as YYNGEE. The CDR3 totals 13 residues.

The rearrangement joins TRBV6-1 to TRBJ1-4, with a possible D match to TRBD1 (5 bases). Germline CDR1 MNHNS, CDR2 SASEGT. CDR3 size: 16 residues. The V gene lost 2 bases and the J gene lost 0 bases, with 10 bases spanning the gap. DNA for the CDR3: TGTGCCAGCAGTGAAATAGGGGTTGCAACTAATGAAAAACTGTTTTTT. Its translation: CASSEIGVATNEKLFF.

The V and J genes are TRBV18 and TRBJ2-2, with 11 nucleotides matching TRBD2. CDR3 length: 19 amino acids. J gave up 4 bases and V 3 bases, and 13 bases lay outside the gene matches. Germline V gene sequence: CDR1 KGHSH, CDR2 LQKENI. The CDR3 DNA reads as TGTGCCAGCTCACCCGGAGACCCGGGACTAGCGGAGCCCACCGGGGAGCTGTTTTTT. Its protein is CASSPGDPGLAEPTGELFF.

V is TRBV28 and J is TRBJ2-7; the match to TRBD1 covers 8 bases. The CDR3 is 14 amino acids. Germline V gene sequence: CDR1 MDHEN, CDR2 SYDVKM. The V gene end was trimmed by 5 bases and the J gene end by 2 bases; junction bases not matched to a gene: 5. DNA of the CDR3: TGTGCCAGCAGTAAAAAGACAGGGGCCTACGAGCAGTACTTC. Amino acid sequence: CASSKKTGAYEQYF.

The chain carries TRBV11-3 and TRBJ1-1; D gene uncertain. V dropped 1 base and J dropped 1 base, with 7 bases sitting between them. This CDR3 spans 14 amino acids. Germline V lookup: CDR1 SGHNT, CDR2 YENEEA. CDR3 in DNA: TGTGCCAGCAGCTTAGTGGGCGAGAACACTGAAGCTTTCTTT. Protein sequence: CASSLVGENTEAFF.

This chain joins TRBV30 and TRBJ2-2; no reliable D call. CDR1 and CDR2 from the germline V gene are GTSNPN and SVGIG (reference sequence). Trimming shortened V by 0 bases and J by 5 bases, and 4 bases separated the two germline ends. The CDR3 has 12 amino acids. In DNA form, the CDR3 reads TGTGCCTGGAGTGTACGGACCGGGGAGCTGTTTTTT. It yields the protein CAWSVRTGELFF. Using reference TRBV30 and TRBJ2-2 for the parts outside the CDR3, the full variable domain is SQTIHQWPATLVQPVGSPLSLECTVEGTSNPNLYWYRQAAGRGLQLLFYSVGIGQISSEVPQNLSASRPQDRQFILSSKKLLLSDSGFYLCAWSVRTGELFFGEGSRLTVL.

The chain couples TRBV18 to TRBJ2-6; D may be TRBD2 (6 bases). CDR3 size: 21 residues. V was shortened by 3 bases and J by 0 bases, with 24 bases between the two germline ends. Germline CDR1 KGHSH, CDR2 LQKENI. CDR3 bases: TGTGCCAGCTCACCCTCCGGGACCGCGGGATTGGTACCCTCTGGGGCCAACGTCCTGACTTTC. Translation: CASSPSGTAGLVPSGANVLTF.

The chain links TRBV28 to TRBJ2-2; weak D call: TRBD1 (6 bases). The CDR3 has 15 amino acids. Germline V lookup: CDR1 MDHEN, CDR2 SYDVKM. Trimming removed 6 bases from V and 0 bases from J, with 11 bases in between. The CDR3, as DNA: TGTGCCAGCAGCCCCGGGACAACGAACACCGGGGAGCTGTTTTTT. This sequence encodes CASSPGTTNTGELFF.

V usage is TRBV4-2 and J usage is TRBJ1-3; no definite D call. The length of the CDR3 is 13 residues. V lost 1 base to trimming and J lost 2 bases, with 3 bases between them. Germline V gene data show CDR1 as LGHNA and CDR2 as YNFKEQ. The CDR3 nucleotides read TGTGCCAGCAGCCAAGCCCCTGGAAACACCATATATTTT. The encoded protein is CASSQAPGNTIYF.

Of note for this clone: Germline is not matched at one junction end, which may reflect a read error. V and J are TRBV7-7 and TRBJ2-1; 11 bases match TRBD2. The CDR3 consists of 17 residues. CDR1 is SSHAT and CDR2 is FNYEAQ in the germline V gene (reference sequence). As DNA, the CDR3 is TGTGCTAGCAGCTTAGTCGCCGGGACTAGCGGCTACAATGAGCAGTTCTTC. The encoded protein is CASSLVAGTSGYNEQFF.

The CDR3 DNA follows: TGTGCCTGGAAGGCCCCCGGACAGGACACCGGGGAGCTGTTTTTT. Translated: CAWKAPGQDTGELFF. V is TRBV30 and J is TRBJ2-2; 7 bases are a match to TRBD1. V lost 4 bases and J lost 3; bases outside the gene matches: 8. Germline CDR1 and CDR2: GTSNPN and SVGIG (reference sequence). The CDR3 covers 15 residues.

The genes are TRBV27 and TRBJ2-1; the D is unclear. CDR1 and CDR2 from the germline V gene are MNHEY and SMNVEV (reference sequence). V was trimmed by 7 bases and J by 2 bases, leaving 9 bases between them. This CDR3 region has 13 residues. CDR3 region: CASIGGTYNEQFF. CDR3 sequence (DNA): TGTGCCAGCATCGGCGGTACCTACAATGAGCAGTTCTTC.

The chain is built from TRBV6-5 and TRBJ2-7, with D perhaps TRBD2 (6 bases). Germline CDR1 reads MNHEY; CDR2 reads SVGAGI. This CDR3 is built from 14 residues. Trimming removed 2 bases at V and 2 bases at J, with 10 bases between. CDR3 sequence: CASSYGGDTYEQYF. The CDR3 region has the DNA TGTGCCAGCAGTTACGGAGGGGATACCTACGAGCAGTACTTC.

The CDR3 sequence is CASSWETAGAGEELFF. The CDR3 nucleotides are TGTGCCAGCAGCTGGGAGACAGCGGGAGCGGGAGAGGAGCTGTTTTTT. The gene calls are TRBV27 and TRBJ2-2; TRBD2 matches at 8 bases. The CDR3 contains 16 residues. V trimming: 6 bases; J trimming: 10 bases; junction bases outside the gene matches: 16. Per germline, CDR1 MNHEY and CDR2 SMNVEV (reference sequence).

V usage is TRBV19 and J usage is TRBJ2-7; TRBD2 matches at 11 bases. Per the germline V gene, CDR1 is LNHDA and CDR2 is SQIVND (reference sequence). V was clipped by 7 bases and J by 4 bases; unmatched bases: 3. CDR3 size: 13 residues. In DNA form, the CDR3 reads TGTGCCAGTACTCCTAGCGGGAGGTACGAGCAGTACTTC. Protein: CASTPSGRYEQYF. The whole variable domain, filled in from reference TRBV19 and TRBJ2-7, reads DGGITQSPKYLFRKEGQNVTLSCEQNLNHDAMYWYRQDPGQGLRLIYYSQIVNDFQKGDIAEGYSVSREKKESFPLTVTSAQKNPTAFYLCASTPSGRYEQYFGPGTRLTVT.

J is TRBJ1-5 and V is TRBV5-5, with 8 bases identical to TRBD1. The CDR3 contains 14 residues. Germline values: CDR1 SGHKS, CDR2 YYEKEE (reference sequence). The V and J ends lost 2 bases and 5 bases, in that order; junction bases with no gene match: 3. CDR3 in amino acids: CASSFGTGDQPQHF. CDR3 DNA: TGTGCCAGCAGCTTTGGGACAGGTGATCAGCCCCAGCATTTT.

The DNA of the CDR3 is TGTGCCAGCTCAACAACGGCGAGGACTAGCGGCTACGAGCAGTACTTC. This codes for CASSTTARTSGYEQYF. This chain links TRBV18 with TRBJ2-7; 10 nucleotides match TRBD2. This CDR3 region has 16 residues. The germline CDR1 and CDR2 sequences are KGHSH and LQKENI. Trimming cost V 5 bases and J 3 bases; bases outside gene matches: 10.

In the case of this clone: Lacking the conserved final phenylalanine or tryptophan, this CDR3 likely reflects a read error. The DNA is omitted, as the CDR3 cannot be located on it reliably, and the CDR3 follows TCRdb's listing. The CDR3 region is CASSYNPGTT. The genes are TRBV6-1 and TRBJ2-7; TRBD2 is taken as the D call from the table, unchecked against the DNA. Including both end residues, the CDR3 is 10 amino acids long. The germline gives CDR1 MNHNS, CDR2 SASEGT.

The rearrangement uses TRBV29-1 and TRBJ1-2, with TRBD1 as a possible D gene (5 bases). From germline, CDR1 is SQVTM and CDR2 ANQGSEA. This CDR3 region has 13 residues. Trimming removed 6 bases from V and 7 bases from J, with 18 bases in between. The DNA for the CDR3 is TGCAGCGTCGTCGGGACCGCCGTCTTTGGCTACACCTTC. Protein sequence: CSVVGTAVFGYTF.

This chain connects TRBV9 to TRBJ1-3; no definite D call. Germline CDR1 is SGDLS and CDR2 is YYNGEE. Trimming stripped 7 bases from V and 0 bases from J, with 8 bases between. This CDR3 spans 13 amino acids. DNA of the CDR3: TGTGCCAGCGGGCCGGGCTCTGGAAACACCATATATTTT. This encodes CASGPGSGNTIYF.

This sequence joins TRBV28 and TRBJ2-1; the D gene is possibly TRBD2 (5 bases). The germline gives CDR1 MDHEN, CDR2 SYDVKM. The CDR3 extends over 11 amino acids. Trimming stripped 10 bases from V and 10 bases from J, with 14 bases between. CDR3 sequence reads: CAIMRDFEQFF. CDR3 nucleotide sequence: TGTGCCATTATGAGGGATTTCGAGCAGTTCTTC.